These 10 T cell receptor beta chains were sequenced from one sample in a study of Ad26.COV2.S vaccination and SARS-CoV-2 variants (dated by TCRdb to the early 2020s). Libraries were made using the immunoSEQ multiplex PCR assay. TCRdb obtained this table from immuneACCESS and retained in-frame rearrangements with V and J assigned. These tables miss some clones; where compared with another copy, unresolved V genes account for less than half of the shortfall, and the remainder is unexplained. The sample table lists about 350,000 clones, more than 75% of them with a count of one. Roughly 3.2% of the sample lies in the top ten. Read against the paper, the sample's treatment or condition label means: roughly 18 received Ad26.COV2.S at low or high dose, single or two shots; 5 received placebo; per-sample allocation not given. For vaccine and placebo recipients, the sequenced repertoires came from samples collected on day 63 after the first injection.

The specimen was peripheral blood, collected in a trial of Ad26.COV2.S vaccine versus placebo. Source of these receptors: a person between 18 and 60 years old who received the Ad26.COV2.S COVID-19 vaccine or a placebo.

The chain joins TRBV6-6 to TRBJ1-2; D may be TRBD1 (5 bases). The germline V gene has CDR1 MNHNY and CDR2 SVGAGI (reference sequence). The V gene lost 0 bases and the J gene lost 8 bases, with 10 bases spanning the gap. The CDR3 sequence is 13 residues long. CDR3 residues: CASSYSAGNGYTF. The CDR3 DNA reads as TGTGCCAGCAGTTACTCCGCAGGGAACGGCTACACCTTC.

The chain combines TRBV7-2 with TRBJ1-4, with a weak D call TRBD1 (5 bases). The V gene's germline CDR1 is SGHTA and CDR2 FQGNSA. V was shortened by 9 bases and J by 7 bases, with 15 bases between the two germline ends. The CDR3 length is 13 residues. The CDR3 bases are TGTGCCAGTAGGGAGTTGGGGGGTGAAAAACTGTTTTTT. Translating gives CASRELGGEKLFF.

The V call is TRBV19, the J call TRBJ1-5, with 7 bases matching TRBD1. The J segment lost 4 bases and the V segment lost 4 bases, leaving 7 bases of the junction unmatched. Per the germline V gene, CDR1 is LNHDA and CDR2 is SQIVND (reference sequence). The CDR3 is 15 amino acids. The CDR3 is CASSTTGTANQPQHF. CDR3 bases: TGTGCCAGTAGTACCACAGGGACAGCAAATCAGCCCCAGCATTTT.

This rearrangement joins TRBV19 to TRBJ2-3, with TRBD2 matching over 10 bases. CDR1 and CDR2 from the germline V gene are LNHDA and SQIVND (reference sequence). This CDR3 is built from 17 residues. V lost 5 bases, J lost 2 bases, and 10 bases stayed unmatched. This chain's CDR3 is CASSVSGTSAFTDTQYF. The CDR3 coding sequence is TGTGCCAGTAGTGTATCCGGGACTAGCGCCTTCACAGATACGCAGTATTTT.

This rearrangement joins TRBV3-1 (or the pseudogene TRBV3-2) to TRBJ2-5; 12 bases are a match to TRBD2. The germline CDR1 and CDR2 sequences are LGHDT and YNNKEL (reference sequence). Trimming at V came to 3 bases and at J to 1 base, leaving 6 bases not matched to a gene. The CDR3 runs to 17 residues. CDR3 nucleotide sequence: TGTGCCAGCAGCCATCTCCTAGCGGGGGGGGTCCAAGAGACCCAGTACTTC. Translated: CASSHLLAGGVQETQYF.

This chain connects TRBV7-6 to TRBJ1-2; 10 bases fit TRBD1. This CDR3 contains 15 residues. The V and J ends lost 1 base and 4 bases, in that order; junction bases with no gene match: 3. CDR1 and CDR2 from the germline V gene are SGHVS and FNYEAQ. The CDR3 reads CASSLGTGGTYGYTF. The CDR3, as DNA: TGTGCCAGCAGCTTAGGGACAGGGGGTACCTATGGCTACACCTTC.

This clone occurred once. CDR3 in amino acids: CASSSGLGASNEKLFF. The CDR3 coding sequence is TGCGCCAGCAGCTCAGGATTGGGGGCCTCTAATGAAAAACTGTTTTTT. The chain combines TRBV10-2 with TRBJ1-4, with D possibly TRBD1 on 6 matching bases. The germline CDR1 and CDR2 sequences are WSHSY and SAAADI. This CDR3 comprises 16 residues. V was clipped by 6 bases and J by 3 bases, with 17 bases between them.

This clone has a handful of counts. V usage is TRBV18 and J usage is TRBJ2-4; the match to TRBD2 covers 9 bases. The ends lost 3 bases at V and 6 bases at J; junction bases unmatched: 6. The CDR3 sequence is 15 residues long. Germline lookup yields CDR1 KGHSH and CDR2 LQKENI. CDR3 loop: CASSPSSSGANIQYF. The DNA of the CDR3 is TGTGCCAGCTCACCTTCATCTAGCGGGGCAAACATTCAGTACTTC.

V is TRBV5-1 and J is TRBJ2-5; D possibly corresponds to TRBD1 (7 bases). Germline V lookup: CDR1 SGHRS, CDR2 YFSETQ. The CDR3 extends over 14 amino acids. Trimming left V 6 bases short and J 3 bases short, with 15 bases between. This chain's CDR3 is CASTPAGGKETQYF. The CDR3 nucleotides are TGCGCCAGCACCCCGGCAGGGGGGAAAGAGACCCAGTACTTC.

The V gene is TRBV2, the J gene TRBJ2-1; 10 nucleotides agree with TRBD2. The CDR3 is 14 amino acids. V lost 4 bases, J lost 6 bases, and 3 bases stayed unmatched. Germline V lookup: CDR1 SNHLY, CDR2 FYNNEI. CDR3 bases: TGTGCCAGCAGTGGAGCGGGGGGGTCCAATGAGCAGTTCTTC. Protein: CASSGAGGSNEQFF. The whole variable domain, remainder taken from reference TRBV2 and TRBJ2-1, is EPEVTQTPSHQVTQMGQEVILRCVPISNHLYFYWYRQILGQKVEFLVSFYNNEISEKSEIFDDQFSVERPDGSNFTLKIRSTKLEDSAMYFCASSGAGGSNEQFFGPGTRLTVL.